Presented here are 17 T cell receptor beta chains from one specimen sequenced in a study of T cell responses to AZD1222 COVID-19 vaccine. The data were produced by immunoSEQ multiplex PCR, yet TCRdb's version contains in-frame clones alone and is incomplete. The table includes fewer than 150,000 clones, roughly 93% detected once. The input for sequencing was peripheral blood, taken on day 0 of AZD1222 vaccination. The receptors derive from an adult in good health.

The rearrangement links TRBV6-1 to TRBJ2-2; weak D call: TRBD1 (6 bases). This CDR3 has 14 amino acids. Trimming took 7 bases from V and 3 from J, leaving 12 bases between them. Germline V gene sequence: CDR1 MNHNS, CDR2 SASEGT. For the CDR3, the DNA is TGTGCCAGCACAGGGGCCCGGGACACCGGGGAGCTGTTTTTT. As protein: CASTGARDTGELFF.

The chain is built from TRBV6-1 and TRBJ1-1; D is ambiguous. The length of the CDR3 is 14 residues. V was cut by 5 bases and J by 0 bases, with 10 bases left in between. Germline values: CDR1 MNHNS, CDR2 SASEGT. This CDR3 reads CASSYERVNTEAFF. The CDR3 DNA reads as TGTGCCAGCAGTTATGAGAGGGTGAACACTGAAGCTTTCTTT.

The chain carries TRBV9 and TRBJ1-1; possible D gene TRBD1, 5 bases. Germline V lookup: CDR1 SGDLS, CDR2 YYNGEE. CDR3 length: 11 residues. V was cut by 7 bases and J by 5 bases, with 9 bases left in between. The CDR3 is CASGRGTEAFF. The DNA of the CDR3 is TGTGCCAGCGGAAGGGGTACTGAAGCTTTCTTT.

V is TRBV7-8 and J is TRBJ1-3; D gene ambiguous. Trimming removed 1 base from V and 0 bases from J, with 7 bases in between. The CDR3 is 15 residues long. Germline V gene data show CDR1 as SGHVS and CDR2 as FQNEAQ. This chain's CDR3 is CASSLDGYSGNTIYF. For the CDR3, the DNA is TGTGCCAGCAGCTTAGATGGTTACTCTGGAAACACCATATATTTT.

The gene calls are TRBV6-2 or TRBV6-3 and TRBJ2-1, with 10 bases fitting TRBD2. Germline V gene data show CDR1 as MNHEY and CDR2 as SVGEGT. The CDR3 has 15 amino acids. After removal of 2 bases from V and 7 bases from J, the junction contained 5 bases not matched to a gene. The CDR3 loop reads CASSYQREGPNEQFF. In DNA form, the CDR3 reads TGTGCCAGCAGTTACCAGCGGGAGGGTCCAAATGAGCAGTTCTTC.

The chain employs TRBV18 and TRBJ1-1; D gene ambiguous. V was clipped by 4 bases and J by 2 bases, with 11 bases between them. The CDR3 totals 14 residues. Germline V lookup: CDR1 KGHSH, CDR2 LQKENI. CDR3 amino acids: CASSQSSGNTEAFF. In DNA, the CDR3 is TGTGCCAGCTCACAATCATCCGGAAACACTGAAGCTTTCTTT. Using reference TRBV18 and TRBJ1-1 for the parts outside the CDR3, the full variable domain is NAGVMQNPRHLVRRRGQEARLRCSPMKGHSHVYWYRQLPEEGLKFMVYLQKENIIDESGMPKERFSAEFPKEGPSILRIQQVVRGDSAAYFCASSQSSGNTEAFFGQGTRLTVV.

This chain connects TRBV7-3 to TRBJ2-7, with a possible D match to TRBD2 (6 bases). CDR1 and CDR2 from the germline V gene are SGHTA and FQGTGA. V shed 2 bases and J shed 3 bases, with 8 bases lying between them. This CDR3 region has 13 residues. The CDR3 sequence is CASSLVSGYEQYF. CDR3 bases: TGTGCCAGCAGCTTAGTTAGCGGCTACGAGCAGTACTTC.

This clone was recorded once. The chain links TRBV30 to TRBJ2-6, with TRBD1 matching over 9 bases. Germline V gene data show CDR1 as GTSNPN and CDR2 as SVGIG (reference sequence). The CDR3 is 12 amino acids. Losses at the gene ends were 5 bases for V and 13 bases for J; bases not matched to a gene: 6. The chain's CDR3 is CAWVGGTGVLTF. The CDR3, as DNA: TGTGCCTGGGTAGGGGGGACAGGGGTCCTGACTTTC.

CDR3 loop: CASSQPSSPGASGYTF. CDR3 nucleotide sequence: TGTGCCAGCAGCCAACCCTCATCCCCGGGGGCGAGTGGCTACACCTTC. This chain uses TRBV28 with TRBJ1-2; D is perhaps TRBD1 (6 bases). The CDR3 length is 16 residues. Germline V lookup: CDR1 MDHEN, CDR2 SYDVKM. V was pared by 6 bases and J by 7 bases, with 24 bases between.

In its sample, this clone was seen once. The chain couples TRBV19 to TRBJ1-2; D is unresolved. The germline gives CDR1 LNHDA, CDR2 SQIVND (reference sequence). Trimming took 7 bases from V and 5 from J, leaving 14 bases between them. This CDR3 is 13 amino acids long. The CDR3: CASTTPPHYGYTF. The CDR3 DNA follows: TGTGCCAGTACGACTCCTCCCCATTATGGCTACACCTTC.

The V call is TRBV6-5, the J call TRBJ1-1, with TRBD1 identical over 7 bases. Germline V gives CDR1 MNHEY, CDR2 SVGAGI. The CDR3 covers 12 residues. J was trimmed by 5 bases and V by 4 bases; bases with no gene match: 1. CDR3 bases: TGTGCCAGCAGTTCAGGGGGGACTGAAGCTTTCTTT. Protein product: CASSSGGTEAFF.

This chain joins TRBV10-2 and TRBJ1-2; TRBD1 aligns across 10 bases. The CDR3 is 16 residues long. With V trimmed by 3 bases and J by 2 bases, 6 bases remained unmatched. CDR1 WSHSY and CDR2 SAAADI come from the germline V gene. The CDR3 is CASSERTGGWNYGYTF. The CDR3, as DNA: TGCGCCAGCAGTGAAAGGACAGGGGGTTGGAACTATGGCTACACCTTC.

This chain joins TRBV27 and TRBJ1-1; D may be TRBD1 (6 bases). Germline V lookup: CDR1 MNHEY, CDR2 SMNVEV (reference sequence). The CDR3 length is 13 residues. V lost 2 bases and J 8 bases, leaving 12 bases between the germline ends. The CDR3 DNA is TGTGCCAGCAGTTTAAGCGCGACAGGAGAAGCTTTCTTT. It encodes CASSLSATGEAFF.

This clone appeared once. The chain carries TRBV7-6 and TRBJ1-2; no reliable D call. Per the germline V gene, CDR1 is SGHVS and CDR2 is FNYEAQ. The CDR3 is 19 residues long. With 6 bases removed from V and 2 bases from J, the gap between germline ends came to 28 bases. The CDR3 is CASSPLDPIPPNRNYGYTF. In DNA form, the CDR3 reads TGTGCCAGCAGTCCCCTTGACCCAATCCCCCCGAACCGCAACTATGGCTACACCTTC. The full variable domain, its missing parts supplied by reference TRBV7-6 and TRBJ1-2, is GAGVSQSPRYKVTKRGQDVALRCDPISGHVSLYWYRQALGQGPEFLTYFNYEAQQDKSGLPNDRFSAERPEGSISTLTIQRTEQRDSAMYRCASSPLDPIPPNRNYGYTFGSGTRLTVV.

In this sample, this clone turned up once. V usage is TRBV7-9 and J usage is TRBJ2-5; maybe TRBD1 (6 bases). The CDR3 spans 13 residues. Looked up from germline, CDR1 is SEHNR and CDR2 is FQNEAQ (reference sequence). Trimming took 1 base from V and 5 from J, leaving 8 bases between them. CDR3 region: CASSLDRAETQYF. CDR3 DNA sequence: TGTGCCAGCAGCTTAGACAGGGCGGAGACCCAGTACTTC.

The chain links TRBV27 to TRBJ2-3; possible D gene TRBD2, 6 bases. Germline V gene lookup returns CDR1 MNHEY and CDR2 SMNVEV (reference sequence). This CDR3 is built from 16 residues. Trimming cost V 3 bases and J 6 bases, with 19 bases left between them. DNA of the CDR3: TGTGCCAGCAGTTTTAGGTTGTCGGGAGACGGGGATACGCAGTATTTT. As protein: CASSFRLSGDGDTQYF.

The chain couples TRBV7-2 to TRBJ2-7, with D tentatively TRBD1 (6 bases). V dropped 1 base and J dropped 4 bases, with 11 bases sitting between them. Germline-derived CDR1 and CDR2 are SGHTA and FQGNSA. CDR3 size: 14 residues. In nucleotides, the CDR3 is TGTGCCAGCAGCTTAGAACAGGGCTTTTACGAGCAGTACTTC. This sequence encodes CASSLEQGFYEQYF. Using reference TRBV7-2 and TRBJ2-7 for the parts outside the CDR3, the full variable domain is GAGVSQSPSNKVTEKGKDVELRCDPISGHTALYWYRQSLGQGLEFLIYFQGNSAPDKSGLPSDRFSAERTGGSVSTLTIQRTQQEDSAVYLCASSLEQGFYEQYFGPGTRLTVT.